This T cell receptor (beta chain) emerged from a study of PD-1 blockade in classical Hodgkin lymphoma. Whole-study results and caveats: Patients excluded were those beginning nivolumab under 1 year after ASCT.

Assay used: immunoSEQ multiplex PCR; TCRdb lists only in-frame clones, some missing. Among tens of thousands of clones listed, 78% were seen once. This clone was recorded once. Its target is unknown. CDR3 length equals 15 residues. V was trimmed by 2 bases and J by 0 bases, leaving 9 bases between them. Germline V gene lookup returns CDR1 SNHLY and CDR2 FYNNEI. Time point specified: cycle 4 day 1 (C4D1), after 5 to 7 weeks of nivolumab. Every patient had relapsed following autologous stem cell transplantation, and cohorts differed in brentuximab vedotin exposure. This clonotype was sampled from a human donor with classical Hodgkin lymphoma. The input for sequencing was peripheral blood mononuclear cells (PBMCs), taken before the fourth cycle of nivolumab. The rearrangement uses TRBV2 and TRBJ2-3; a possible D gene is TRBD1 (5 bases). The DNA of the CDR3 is TGTGCCAGCAGTGAACGACCAGGGAGCACAGATACGCAGTATTTT. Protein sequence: CASSERPGSTDTQYF.